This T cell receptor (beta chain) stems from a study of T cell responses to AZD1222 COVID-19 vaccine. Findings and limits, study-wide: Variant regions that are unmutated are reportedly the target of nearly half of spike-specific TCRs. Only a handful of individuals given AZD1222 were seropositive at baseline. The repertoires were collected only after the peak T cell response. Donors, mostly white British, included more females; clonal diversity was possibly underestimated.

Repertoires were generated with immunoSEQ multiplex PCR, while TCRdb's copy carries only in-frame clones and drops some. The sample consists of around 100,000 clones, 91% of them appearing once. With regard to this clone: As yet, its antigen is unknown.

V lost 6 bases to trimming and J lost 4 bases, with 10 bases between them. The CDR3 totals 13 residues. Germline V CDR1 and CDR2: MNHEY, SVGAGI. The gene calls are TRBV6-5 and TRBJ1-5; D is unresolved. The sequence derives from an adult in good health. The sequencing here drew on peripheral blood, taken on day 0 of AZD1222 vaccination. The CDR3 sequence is CASRTTVNQPQHF. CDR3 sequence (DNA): TGTGCCAGCAGGACCACGGTAAATCAGCCCCAGCATTTT.